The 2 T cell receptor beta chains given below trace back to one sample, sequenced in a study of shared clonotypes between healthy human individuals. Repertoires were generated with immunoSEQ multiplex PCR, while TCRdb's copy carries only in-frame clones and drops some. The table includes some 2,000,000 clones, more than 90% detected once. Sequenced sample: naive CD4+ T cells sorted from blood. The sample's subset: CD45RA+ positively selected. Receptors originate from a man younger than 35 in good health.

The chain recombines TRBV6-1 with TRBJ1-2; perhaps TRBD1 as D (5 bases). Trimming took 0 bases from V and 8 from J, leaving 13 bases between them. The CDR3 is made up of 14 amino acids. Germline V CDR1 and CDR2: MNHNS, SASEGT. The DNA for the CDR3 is TGTGCCAGCAGTGAAGCAAGCGCAGGGAAAGGCTACACCTTC. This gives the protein CASSEASAGKGYTF.

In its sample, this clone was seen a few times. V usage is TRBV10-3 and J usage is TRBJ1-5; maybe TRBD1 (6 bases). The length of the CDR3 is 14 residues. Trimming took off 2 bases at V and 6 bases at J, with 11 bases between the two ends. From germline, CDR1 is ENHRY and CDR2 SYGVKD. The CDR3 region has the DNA TGTGCCATCAGTGAGACAGGGTTCGGTCAGCCCCAGCATTTT. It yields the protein CAISETGFGQPQHF.